The clone carrying this T cell receptor (beta chain) was counted many times. As yet, its antigen is unknown. Researchers made TCR beta libraries by using iRepertoire HTBI primers and running Arm-PCR on CDR3 regions. From the multiplex PCR reads, TCRdb called clonotypes with MiXCR, one entry per CDR3 protein. Among hundreds of thousands of distinct CDR3 sequences, 16% were seen once, and the ten largest hold 25% to 30%. CDR3 size: 15 residues. Looked up from germline, CDR1 is LGHNA and CDR2 is YSLEER. Between the trimmed V and J ends, which lost 2 bases and 4 bases, there was a span of 11 bases. This entry is derived from a study of regulatory T cells in long-lasting Graves disease. Time point reported: newly diagnosed GD, antithyroid drugs for less than 3 months. The TCR library used RNA extracted from PBMCs. Points from the study as a whole: Persistent-disease Graves' patients showed less TCR diversity than new cases. Persistent cases favored TRBV28, TRBJ1-2 and TRBJ2-5.

This sample also appeared in a second study, on T cells in Graves' hyperthyroidism and ophthalmopathy. That work states: If no ophthalmopathy progression occurred within 18 months, Graves' hyperthyroidism was stable. Most clonotypes expanded in thyroid above 0.001 were likewise present in blood.

This receptor was identified in a man between 35 and 55 years old with Graves disease. The sequencing here drew on peripheral blood mononuclear cells (PBMCs), taken at new diagnosis, from a patient treated with antithyroid drugs. The gene calls are TRBV4-3 and TRBJ1-4; D perhaps matches TRBD1 (5 bases). As DNA, the CDR3 is TGCGCCAGCAGCCAACGTCAGGGAGTTAATGAAAAACTGTTTTTT. This encodes CASSQRQGVNEKLFF.